This TCR beta chain was recorded in a study of cytomegalovirus exposure and HLA in healthy donors (dated by TCRdb to 2015 to 2018). With regard to the full study: An earlier analysis of approximately 640 of the donors reported 250 to 300 Gb of sequence data and 117 million unique TCR beta sequences from about 200 million T cells. An early release covering 500 to 750 HLA-typed donors comprised about 290 gigabases of sequencing data and 65 million to 100 million unique TCR sequences. Along with the approximately 650-subject first cohort, a separate validation cohort of 120 different subjects was used. The genetic ancestry cluster associated with self-reported Caucasian donors included 65% to 90% of the roughly 380 genotyped donors. Alongside the repertoire data, information on donor age, sex, ethnicity and CMV serostatus was compiled. To predict cytomegalovirus infection status, the study combined high-throughput TCR immunosequencing, statistical association of individual TCRs with disease status, and machine learning. Among 398 genotyped donors of the cohort, an average of around 220,000 unique TCR beta nucleotide sequences was sequenced per donor, of which about 20% were non-productive. An earlier analysis of around 580 of the donors used high-throughput TCR beta sequencing to judge whether each TCR beta V gene segment behaved as functional or pseudogenic. The aim of the study was to test whether cataloging public T cell receptors could identify signatures of past pathogen exposure. A later genetic analysis took genome-wide SNP genotypes for about 55% of the 666 donors and used that subset as a discovery cohort. All discovery cohort repertoires had been generated on a single sequencing platform. HLA typing included class I and class II loci at four-digit resolution. In a later analysis, previously published TCR beta repertoires from 670 or so donors were re-analyzed and high-resolution HLA genotyping was added so that TCR occurrence patterns could be studied. The study profiled the T cell repertoires of 550 to 700 subjects by immunosequencing and related them to cytomegalovirus serostatus. Typing coverage varied by locus: roughly 629-630 donors for A, B, C, DRB1 and DQB1; roughly 500 for DQA1; more than 600 for DPA1; approximately 490 for DPB1. The later analysis used no new phenotypic data to find candidate immune exposures, relying instead on TCR beta sequences and their occurrence across donors. A handful of DR-DQ haplotypes were handled as single units for association and clustering because linkage in the cohort was strong. Study-wide findings and limitations: Because some donors lacked HLA typing at each locus, the association tests relied only on the typed subset. Across donors, most TCR sequences were observed very rarely, whereas some public TCRs were present in many individuals. The presence/absence analyses assumed that sequencing depth was roughly uniform across donors, and that assumption may not be true. Because counts were too low, 15 to 20 rarely observed V segments, including chromosome 9 orphons, were excluded from the earlier analysis of 587 of the donors. A further reported finding was that TCR beta sequences accurately predicted the HLA-A and HLA-B alleles for most subjects in the first cohort. Correlated functional status among segregating V segments might reflect linkage disequilibrium, but an unknown experimental factor could not be ruled out. In a later analysis, several top co-occurrence clusters were reported to appear linked to parvovirus B19, influenza, CMV and Epstein-Barr virus. The only immune exposure information available for the cohort was CMV serostatus. A later genetic analysis associated a missense DCLRE1C variant with V-gene and J-gene trimming of TCR beta chains, and an independent cohort replicated the association. Most CMV-associated TCR beta chains appeared to be HLA-restricted in a later analysis, and the HLA associations seemed to be driven largely by CMV exposure. A cluster of highly shared sequence variants was judged likely to be a technical artifact of the sequencing pipeline. Strong co-occurrence of HLA alleles, especially DR and DQ, made assigning TCR associations to individual alleles difficult. In this cohort, only TCR beta chains were sequenced, and detectable features were limited by the absence of alpha or paired-chain data. The study gave a list of some 150 TCR beta chains associated with cytomegalovirus. In an earlier analysis of more than 450 of the donors, most TCR beta V segments were observed in productive rearrangements about 87% or about 30% of the time, broadly matching IMGT annotations. A later analysis found that HLA-associated TCR beta chains were more clonally expanded and had lower generation probabilities than equally common non-associated chains. A later genetic analysis reported fewer N-insertions in productive TCRs among donors in an Asian-associated ancestry cluster than the roughly 700-donor mean. Three of the identified cytomegalovirus-associated TCR beta chains were confirmed in vitro to be specific for cytomegalovirus antigens. In both the original and validation cohorts, the classifier was reported to diagnose cytomegalovirus status with high specificity and sensitivity. According to a later analysis, TCR association rates differed among HLA loci, with DRB1 alleles showing the most associated TCRs and HLA-C alleles showing the fewest. A later analysis associated 15,000 or so TCR beta sequences with specific HLA alleles at a false discovery rate of 0.05. The authors suggested that the approach could potentially be generalized to other disease states and immunological phenotypes.

The cohort comprised 670 or so healthy bone marrow donors. At the time of sampling, every cohort member was nominally healthy, though immune exposures that went unrecorded were likely present. The donor was CMV seronegative and belonged to the group of around 350 seronegative cohort members. Every donor gave a peripheral blood sample, and the peripheral blood mononuclear cells from that sample were used for TCR beta sequencing. Genomic DNA extraction from the blood cell samples was performed with the Qiagen DNeasy Blood Extraction Kit. This clone was detected only a few times. It has no known antigen specificity. Base qualities are not recorded, but no much larger clone differs from it by a single base. Library preparation used the immunoSEQ multiplex PCR assay. For the multiplex PCR, a mixture combining 60 forward primers for TCR Vbeta segments and 13 reverse primers for TCR Jbeta segments was used. The CDR3 region of rearranged TCR beta genes was amplified from genomic DNA with a multiplex PCR assay. The amplified TCR beta libraries were sequenced on the Illumina HiSeq System as 87-base-pair reads. In the paper's pipeline: A later analysis tallied 75 million to 95 million unique TCR beta chains across the 666 repertoires, and roughly 11 million of those chains were shared by two or more donors. A nearest-neighbor algorithm error-corrected the raw reads and collapsed the reads into unique sequences, merging closely related sequences to remove PCR and sequencing errors. Alignment of CDR3 sequences to IMGT reference sequences was used to assign V, D and J gene segments. Each retained sequence needed at least a six-nucleotide match to both a V gene segment and a J gene segment. A rearrangement was called productive if the CDR3 had no stop codons and remained in frame with V and J, and every other rearrangement was called non-productive. CDR3 was defined by IMGT convention, running from the second conserved V-encoded cysteine to the conserved J-encoded phenylalanine. The earlier analysis of some 540 of the donors excluded any sequence lacking an unambiguous match to a single V gene segment. An earlier analysis of a few hundred of the donors called V segments functional above 56.7% productive rearrangements and segregating when the between-donor standard deviation exceeded 5%. To diagnose cytomegalovirus status from the catalog of TCR beta chain sequences, a statistical classification framework was built. In a later analysis, TCR nucleotide sequences were compared against IMGT/GENE-DB human TR gene sequences so that V and J genes could be assigned. Using the TCRdist pipeline, a later analysis assigned CDR3 sequences along with most-parsimonious VDJ recombination scenarios. A later analysis defined each TCR beta chain by its CDR3 amino acid sequence plus V-gene family, and excluded reads lacking a unique V-gene family. In a later analysis, around 650 highly shared, low-generation-probability nucleotide sequences were removed to address suspected cross-contamination and a sequencing artifact. A later analysis calculated a clonal expansion index for each public chain from normalized within-repertoire ranks of inferred template counts. Generation probabilities in a later analysis came from a VDJ recombination model fitted to out-of-frame rearrangements, and those results were checked against IGoR. A later analysis scored TCR-TCR, TCR-HLA and TCR-CMV co-occurrence with hypergeometric tests, applying a repertoire-size bias correction to TCR pairs. False discovery rates were estimated in a later analysis by permuting HLA or CMV assignments 20 times. A later analysis grouped co-occurring TCRs with DBSCAN, adding TCRdist sequence similarity when clustering within HLA-allele-positive subsets. Co-occurrence clustering excluded repertoires with fewer than 30,000 or more than 120,000 public chains, plus five with anomalous nucleotide sharing. Not all clones reach the TCRdb copy of this immuneACCESS table, which keeps in-frame sequences only. Checked studies attribute under half of the gap to unresolved V genes and leave the rest unexplained. That table gives V, J and clone size, and the DNA gave D and trimming. The sample table lists about 140,000 clones, 80% of them with a count of one. The top ten clonotypes cover approximately 5.1% of the sample.

The specimen was PBMCs. The clonotype was recovered from a male donor in good health and CMV-seronegative.

The DNA sequence follows: TGCGCCAGCAGTCCCCGACAGGGAAACAATGAGCAGTTCTTC. Its product reads: CASSPRQGNNEQFF. The receptor chain draws on TRBV5-1 and TRBJ2-1, with 7 bases aligning to TRBD1. CDR1 is given as SGHRS and CDR2 as YFSETQ, both from the germline V gene. The germline V end is reduced by 5 bases and the J end by 5 bases; junction bases left unmatched: 7. CDR3 length: 14 amino acids, cysteine to phenylalanine. Only CDR3 DNA remains: 42 bases, in frame from the first base.